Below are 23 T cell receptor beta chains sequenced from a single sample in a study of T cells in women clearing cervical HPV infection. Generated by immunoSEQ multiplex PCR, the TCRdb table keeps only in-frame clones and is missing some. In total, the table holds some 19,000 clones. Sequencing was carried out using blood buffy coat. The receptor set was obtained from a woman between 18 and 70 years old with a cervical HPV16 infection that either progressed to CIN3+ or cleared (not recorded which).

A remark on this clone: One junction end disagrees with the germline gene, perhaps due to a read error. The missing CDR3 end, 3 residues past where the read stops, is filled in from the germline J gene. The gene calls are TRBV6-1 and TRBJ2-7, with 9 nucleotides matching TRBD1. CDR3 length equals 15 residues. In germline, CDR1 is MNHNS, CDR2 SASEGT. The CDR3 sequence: CASREGQGILYEQYF. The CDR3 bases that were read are TGTGCCAGCAGAGAAGGACAGGGGATATTATACGAG.

CDR3 protein: CASSLAGTAGEKLFF. The covered CDR3 bases are TGTGCCAGCAGCTTGGCCGGAACAGCGGGTGAAAAA. This chain joins TRBV5-6 and TRBJ1-4; unclear D gene. The CDR3 is cut off 3 residues early in the read; its end comes from the germline J gene. Per the germline V gene, CDR1 is SGHDT and CDR2 is YYEEEE. The germline V and J ends were trimmed by 0 bases and 7 bases, with 13 bases remaining between them. This CDR3 region has 15 residues.

The covered CDR3 bases are TGTGCCAGCGATCTTAGGGACAGGGACTATGGC. The encoded protein is CASDLRDRDYG. The full CDR3 protein is CASDLRDRDYGYTF. The chain combines TRBV6-4 with TRBJ1-2; 9 positions match TRBD1. The DNA ends 3 residues before the CDR3 does, and the rest of the CDR3 is filled in from the germline J gene. This CDR3 is 14 amino acids long. Per germline, CDR1 MRHNA and CDR2 SNTAGT. Unmatched junction bases numbered 7, after V lost 8 bases and J lost 3 bases.

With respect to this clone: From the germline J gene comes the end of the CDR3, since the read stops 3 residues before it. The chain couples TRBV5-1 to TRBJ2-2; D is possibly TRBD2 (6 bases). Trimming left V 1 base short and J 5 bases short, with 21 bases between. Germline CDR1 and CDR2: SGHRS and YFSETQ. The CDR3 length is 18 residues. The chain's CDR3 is CASSLLPGDSPRTGELFF. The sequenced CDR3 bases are TGCGCCAGCAGCTTGCTGCCGGGGGATTCACCGAGGACCGGGGAG.

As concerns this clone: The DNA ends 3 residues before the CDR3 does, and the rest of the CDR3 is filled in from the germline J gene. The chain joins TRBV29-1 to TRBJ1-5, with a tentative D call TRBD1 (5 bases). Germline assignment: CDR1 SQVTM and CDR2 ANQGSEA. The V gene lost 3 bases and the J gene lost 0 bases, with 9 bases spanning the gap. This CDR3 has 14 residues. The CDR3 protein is CSVDGGGSNQPQHF. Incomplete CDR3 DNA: TGCAGCGTTGACGGGGGGGGTAGCAATCAGCCC. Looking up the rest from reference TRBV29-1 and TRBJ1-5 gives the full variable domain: SAVISQKPSRDICQRGTSLTIQCQVDSQVTMMFWYRQQPGQSLTLIATANQGSEATYESGFVIDKFPISRPNLTFSTLTVSNMSPEDSSIYLCSVDGGGSNQPQHFGDGTRLSIL.

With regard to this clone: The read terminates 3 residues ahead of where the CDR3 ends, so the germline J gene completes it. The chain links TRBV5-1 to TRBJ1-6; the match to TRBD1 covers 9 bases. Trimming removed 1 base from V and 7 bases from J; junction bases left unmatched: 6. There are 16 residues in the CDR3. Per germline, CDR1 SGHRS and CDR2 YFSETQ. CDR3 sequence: CASSLLGTGYNSPLHF. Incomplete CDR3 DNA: TGCGCCAGCAGCTTGTTGGGGACAGGGTACAATTCACCC.

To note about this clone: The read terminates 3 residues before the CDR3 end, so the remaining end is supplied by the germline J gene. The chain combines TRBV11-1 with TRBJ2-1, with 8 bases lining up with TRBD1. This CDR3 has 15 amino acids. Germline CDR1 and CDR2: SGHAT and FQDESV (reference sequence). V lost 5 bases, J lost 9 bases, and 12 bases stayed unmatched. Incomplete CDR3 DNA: TGTGCCAGCAGCCCCGCCGGGACAGGTCTAGGTGAG. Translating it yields CASSPAGTGLGE. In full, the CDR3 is CASSPAGTGLGEQFF.

CDR3: CASSSVAGEPQIVEQYF. The CDR3 bases that were read are TGCGCCAGCAGCTCCGTAGCGGGGGAGCCCCAGATCGTCGAG. The chain carries TRBV5-1 and TRBJ2-7, with 9 bases matching TRBD2. The read comes to an end 3 residues before the CDR3 does, leaving the germline J gene to fill in the end. V was clipped by 3 bases and J by 6 bases; unmatched bases: 16. The CDR3 runs to 17 residues. Germline V gives CDR1 SGHRS, CDR2 YFSETQ.

CDR3 sequence reads: CASSFPVNNEQFF. CDR3 DNA (partial): TGTGCCAGCAGCTTTCCGGTAAACAATGAG. The V gene is TRBV5-6, the J gene TRBJ2-1; D call uncertain. With the read ending 3 residues before the CDR3 end, the germline J gene is used to fill in that end. V was clipped by 2 bases and J by 5 bases, with 8 bases between them. Germline CDR1 is SGHDT and CDR2 is YYEEEE. The CDR3 length is 13 residues.

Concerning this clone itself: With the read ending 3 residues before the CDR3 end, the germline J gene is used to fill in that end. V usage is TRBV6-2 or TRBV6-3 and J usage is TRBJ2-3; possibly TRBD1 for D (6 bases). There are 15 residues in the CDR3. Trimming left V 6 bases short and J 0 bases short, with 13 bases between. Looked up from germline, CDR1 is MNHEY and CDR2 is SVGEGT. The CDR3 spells CASRTQGASTDTQYF. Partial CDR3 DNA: TGTGCCAGCAGGACACAGGGAGCTAGCACAGATACG.

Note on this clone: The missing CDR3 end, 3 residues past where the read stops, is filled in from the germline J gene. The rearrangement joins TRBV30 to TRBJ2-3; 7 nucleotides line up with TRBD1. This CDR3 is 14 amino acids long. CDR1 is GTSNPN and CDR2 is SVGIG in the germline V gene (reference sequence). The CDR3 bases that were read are TGTGCCTGGAGGGGACAGTATAGCAATCAGCCG. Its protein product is CAWRGQYSNQP. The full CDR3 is CAWRGQYSNQPQYF.

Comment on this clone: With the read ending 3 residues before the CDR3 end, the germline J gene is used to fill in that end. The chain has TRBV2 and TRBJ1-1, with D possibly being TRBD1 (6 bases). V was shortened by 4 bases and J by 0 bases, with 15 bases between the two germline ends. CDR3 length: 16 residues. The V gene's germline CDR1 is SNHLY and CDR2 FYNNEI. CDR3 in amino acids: CASSVQGGVMNTEAFF. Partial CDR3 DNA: TGTGCCAGCAGTGTACAAGGGGGGGTCATGAACACTGAA.

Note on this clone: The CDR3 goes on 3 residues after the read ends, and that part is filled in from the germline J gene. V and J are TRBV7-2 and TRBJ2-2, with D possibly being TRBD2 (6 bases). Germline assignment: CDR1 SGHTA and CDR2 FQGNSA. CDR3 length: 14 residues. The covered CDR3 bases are TGTGCCAGCAGCTTAAGGCCGGGGGATGAAAAG. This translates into CASSLRPGDEK. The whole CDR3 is CASSLRPGDEKLFF.

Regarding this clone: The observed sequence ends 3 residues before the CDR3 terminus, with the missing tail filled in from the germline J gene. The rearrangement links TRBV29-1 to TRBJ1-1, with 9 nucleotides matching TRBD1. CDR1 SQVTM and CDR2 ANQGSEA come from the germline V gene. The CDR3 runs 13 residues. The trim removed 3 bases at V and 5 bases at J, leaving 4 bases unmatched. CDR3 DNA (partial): TGCAGCGTTGAGGTGACAGGGGGAACTGAA. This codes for CSVEVTGGTE. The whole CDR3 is CSVEVTGGTEAFF.

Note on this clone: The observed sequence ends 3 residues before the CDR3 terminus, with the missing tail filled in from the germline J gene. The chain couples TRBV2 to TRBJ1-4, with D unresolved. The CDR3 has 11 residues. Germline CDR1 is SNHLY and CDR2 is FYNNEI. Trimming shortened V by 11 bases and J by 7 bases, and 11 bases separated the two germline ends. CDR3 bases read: TGTGCCTGGGAGAGCGGTGAAAAA. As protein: CAWESGEK. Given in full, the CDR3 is CAWESGEKLFF.

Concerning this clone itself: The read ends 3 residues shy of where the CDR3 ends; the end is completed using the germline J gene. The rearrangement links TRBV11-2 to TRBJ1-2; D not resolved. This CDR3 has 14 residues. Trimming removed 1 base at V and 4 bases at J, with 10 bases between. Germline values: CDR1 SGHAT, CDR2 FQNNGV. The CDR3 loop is CASSLGQEGYGYTF. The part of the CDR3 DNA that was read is TGTGCCAGCAGCTTAGGTCAGGAAGGCTATGGC.

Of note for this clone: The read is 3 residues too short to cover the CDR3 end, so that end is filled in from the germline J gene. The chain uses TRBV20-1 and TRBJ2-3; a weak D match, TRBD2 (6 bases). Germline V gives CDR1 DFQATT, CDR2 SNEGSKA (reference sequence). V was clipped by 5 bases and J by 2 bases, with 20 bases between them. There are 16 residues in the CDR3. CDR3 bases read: TGCAGTGCTGCGATCGGGGGTGCGGTTATCACAGATACG. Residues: CSAAIGGAVITDT. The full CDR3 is CSAAIGGAVITDTQYF.

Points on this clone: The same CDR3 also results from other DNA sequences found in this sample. CDR3 residues: CASSLGTSGAPTDTQYF. The CDR3 DNA, read in part, is TGTGCCAGCAGCCTAGGGACTAGCGGGGCGCCCACGGATACG. The V and J genes are TRBV7-6 and TRBJ2-3, with TRBD2 matching 13 bases. The CDR3 end falls 3 residues outside the read, so it is completed with the germline J gene. Per the germline V gene, CDR1 is SGHVS and CDR2 is FNYEAQ. The CDR3 has 17 residues. The junction had 11 bases not matched to a gene; V was cut back by 5 bases and J by 6 bases.

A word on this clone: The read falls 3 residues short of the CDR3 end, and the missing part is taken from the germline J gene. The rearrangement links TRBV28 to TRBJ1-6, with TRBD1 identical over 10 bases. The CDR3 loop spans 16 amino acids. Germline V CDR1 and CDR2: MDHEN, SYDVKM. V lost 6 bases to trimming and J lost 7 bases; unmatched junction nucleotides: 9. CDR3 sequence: CASRAGTGVRNSPLHF. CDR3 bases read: TGTGCCAGCAGGGCCGGGACAGGGGTGCGGAATTCACCC.

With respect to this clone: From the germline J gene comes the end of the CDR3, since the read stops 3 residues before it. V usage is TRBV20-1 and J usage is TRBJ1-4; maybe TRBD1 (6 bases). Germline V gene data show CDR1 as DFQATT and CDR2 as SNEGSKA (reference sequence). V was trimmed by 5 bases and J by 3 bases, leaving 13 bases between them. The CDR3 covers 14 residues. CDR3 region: CSAGRPGANEKLFF. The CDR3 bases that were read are TGCAGTGCTGGCAGGCCAGGGGCTAATGAAAAA.

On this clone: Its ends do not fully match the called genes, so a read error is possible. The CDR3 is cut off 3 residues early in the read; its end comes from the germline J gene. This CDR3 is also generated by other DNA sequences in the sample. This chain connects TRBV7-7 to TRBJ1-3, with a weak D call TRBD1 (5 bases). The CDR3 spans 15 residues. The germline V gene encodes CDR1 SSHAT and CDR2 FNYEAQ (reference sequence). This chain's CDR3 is CASSSGENSGNTIYF. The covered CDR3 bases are TGTGCCAGCAGCTCGGGGGAGAACTCTGGAAACACA.

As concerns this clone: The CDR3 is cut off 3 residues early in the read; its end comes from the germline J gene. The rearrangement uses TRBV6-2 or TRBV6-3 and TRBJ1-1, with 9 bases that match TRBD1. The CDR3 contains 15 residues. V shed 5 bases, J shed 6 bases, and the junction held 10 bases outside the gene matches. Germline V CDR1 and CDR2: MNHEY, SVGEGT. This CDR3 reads CASSPSGQGRPEAFF. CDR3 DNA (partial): TGTGCCAGCAGTCCCTCCGGACAGGGGAGGCCTGAA.

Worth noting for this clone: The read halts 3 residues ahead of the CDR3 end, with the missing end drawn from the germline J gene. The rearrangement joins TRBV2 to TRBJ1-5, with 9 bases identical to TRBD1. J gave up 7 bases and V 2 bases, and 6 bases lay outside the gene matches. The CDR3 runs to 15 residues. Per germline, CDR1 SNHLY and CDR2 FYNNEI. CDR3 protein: CASSETTGGGQPQHF. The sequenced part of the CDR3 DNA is TGTGCCAGCAGTGAAACCACAGGGGGCGGACAGCCC.